Listed below are T cell receptor beta chains from one sample, sequenced in a study of T cell responses to AZD1222 COVID-19 vaccine. Clones were sequenced by immunoSEQ multiplex PCR, and TCRdb holds only the in-frame ones, with some missing. The sample contains around 160,000 clones, about 93% of which appear only once. The source material was peripheral blood, sampled on day 0 of AZD1222 vaccination. These receptors all stem from an adult in good health. CDR3s include the opening cysteine and the closing phenylalanine or tryptophan. The D gene is left open where the match is weak. Not all rows give a size; the values are once, few, many and, for expanded clones, a class.

CASSNPLGRGSGANVLTF,TGTGCCAGTAGTAACCCCCTAGGCCGAGGCTCTGGGGCCAACGTCCTGACTTTC,TRBJ2-6,TRBV19,.,.
CASSIYGRDQPQHF,TGTGCCAGTAGTATTTATGGCCGTGATCAGCCCCAGCATTTT,TRBJ1-5,TRBV19,.,.
CASSLEGHLSGYTF,TGTGCCAGCAGCTTGGAAGGGCATCTCTCTGGCTACACCTTC,TRBJ1-2,TRBV5-4,.,.
CASSDGSYTGRGYTF,TGTGCCAGCAGTGACGGTTCGTACACAGGCCGGGGCTACACCTTC,TRBJ1-2,TRBV2,.,.
CASSANFRGGLGNEQFF,TGTGCCAGCAGCGCCAATTTTCGGGGGGGCCTCGGAAATGAGCAGTTCTTC,TRBJ2-1,TRBV9,.,TRBD2
CASSQVAGQGNTEAFF,TGTGCCAGCAGCCAAGTGGCGGGACAGGGGAACACTGAAGCTTTCTTT,TRBJ1-1,TRBV3-1/TRBV3-2,once,TRBD1
CASSLELGQDTGELFF,TGTGCCAGCAGCTTGGAGCTAGGCCAGGACACCGGGGAGCTGTTTTTT,TRBJ2-2,TRBV5-4,.,.
CASSPRDSYYNSPLHF,TGTGCCAGCAGTCCCCGGGACAGTTACTATAATTCACCCCTCCACTTT,TRBJ1-6,TRBV27,.,TRBD1
CASSDATGYYGYTF,TGTGCCAGCAGCGACGCGACAGGTTACTATGGCTACACCTTC,TRBJ1-2,TRBV9,.,.
CASSLDRATYEQYF,TGTGCCAGCAGCTTAGATCGGGCCACCTACGAGCAGTACTTC,TRBJ2-7,TRBV7-9,.,.
CASSPGTGGNAGYTF,TGTGCCAGCAGTCCCGGGACAGGGGGAAATGCTGGCTACACCTTC,TRBJ1-2,TRBV2,.,TRBD1
CASSPQHSDSYNEQFF,TGTGCCAGCAGTCCACAACATAGCGACTCCTACAATGAGCAGTTCTTC,TRBJ2-1,TRBV27,.,.
CASSSFAGGVGEQYF,TGTGCCAGCAGCTCCTTCGCTGGGGGGGTAGGGGAGCAGTACTTC,TRBJ2-7,TRBV7-9,.,TRBD2
CASSIDDTEAFF,TGTGCCAGTAGTATCGATGACACTGAAGCTTTCTTT,TRBJ1-1,TRBV19,.,.
CASSLGSGGGNTIYF,TGTGCTAGCAGCTTAGGATCAGGGGGCGGAAACACCATATATTTT,TRBJ1-3,TRBV7-7,.,TRBD1
CASSVVKNTEAFF,TGTGCCAGCAGCGTAGTGAAGAACACTGAAGCTTTCTTT,TRBJ1-1,TRBV9,.,.
CASSQALMGAKNIQYF,TGTGCCAGCAGCCAGGCCCTGATGGGGGCCAAAAACATTCAGTACTTC,TRBJ2-4,TRBV7-9,.,.
CASSGLGGQYF,TGTGCCAGCAGTGGCCTGGGAGGCCAGTACTTC,TRBJ2-7,TRBV25-1,.,.
CASSVRPGQLFF,TGTGCCAGCAGCGTAAGGCCGGGCCAGCTGTTTTTT,TRBJ2-2,TRBV9,.,.
CASSFFPTDTQYF,TGTGCCAGCAGCTTTTTCCCCACAGATACGCAGTATTTT,TRBJ2-3,TRBV7-2,.,.
CASSPDRATEAFF,TGTGCCAGCAGTCCGGACAGGGCCACTGAAGCTTTCTTT,TRBJ1-1,TRBV6-5,.,TRBD1
CASSLGYMDGYTF,TGCGCCAGCAGCTTGGGGTACATGGATGGCTACACCTTC,TRBJ1-2,TRBV5-1,.,.
CASRPGGAEKLFF,TGTGCCAGCAGGCCGGGGGGGGCGGAAAAACTGTTTTTT,TRBJ1-4,TRBV11-2,.,.
CATSRGTGRSNTEAFF,TGTGCCACCAGCAGAGGAACAGGGAGGTCTAACACTGAAGCTTTCTTT,TRBJ1-1,TRBV15,.,.
CASRAPSGGNEQFF,TGTGCCAGCAGGGCACCGAGCGGGGGTAATGAGCAGTTCTTC,TRBJ2-1,TRBV5-6,once,TRBD2
CASRPSSGTQYTGELFF,TGTGCCAGCAGACCTTCCTCCGGGACACAGTACACCGGGGAGCTGTTTTTT,TRBJ2-2,TRBV7-3,.,.
CASSLQTGRGEKLFF,TGTGCCAGCAGCCTCCAGACAGGGAGGGGAGAAAAACTGTTTTTT,TRBJ1-4,TRBV3-1/TRBV3-2,.,TRBD1
CASSLRGLEFYNEQFF,TGTGCCAGCAGCTTAAGAGGGCTAGAGTTCTACAATGAGCAGTTCTTC,TRBJ2-1,TRBV7-9,.,.
CASSPRGSSYNEQFF,TGTGCCAGCTCACCACGCGGGAGCTCCTACAATGAGCAGTTCTTC,TRBJ2-1,TRBV18,.,TRBD2
CASSLLGGITEAFF,TGTGCCAGCAGCTTGTTGGGGGGGATTACTGAAGCTTTCTTT,TRBJ1-1,TRBV5-5,.,.
CATPGKGRQPQHF,TGTGCCACTCCTGGGAAGGGGCGGCAGCCCCAGCATTTT,TRBJ1-5,TRBV24-1,.,.
CASSIGRAAISYGYTF,TGTGCCAGTAGTATAGGGAGGGCCGCGATCTCCTATGGCTACACCTTC,TRBJ1-2,TRBV19,.,.
CATWTAGGNQPQHF,TGTGCCACCTGGACCGCGGGGGGCAATCAGCCCCAGCATTTT,TRBJ1-5,TRBV6-5,.,.
CASSLSLGQNYGYTF,TGTGCCAGCAGCTTGTCATTAGGGCAGAACTATGGCTACACCTTC,TRBJ1-2,TRBV5-6,once,.
CASSLVGGLGNTEAFF,TGCGCCAGCAGCTTGGTTGGCGGGCTAGGGAACACTGAAGCTTTCTTT,TRBJ1-1,TRBV5-1,.,.
CATSRDRPGQGNEQFF,TGTGCCACCAGCAGAGACAGACCGGGACAGGGCAATGAGCAGTTCTTC,TRBJ2-1,TRBV15,.,TRBD1
CASSLGLAGGPLAGEQFF,TGTGCCAGCAGCTTAGGACTAGCGGGGGGTCCCCTTGCTGGTGAGCAGTTCTTC,TRBJ2-1,TRBV5-6,.,TRBD2
CASSAAPGGAYEQYF,TGTGCCAGCAGCGCCGCCCCCGGGGGGGCCTACGAGCAGTACTTC,TRBJ2-7,TRBV7-3,.,TRBD2
CASSFQLGTGYHGYTF,TGTGCCAGCAGCTTCCAACTAGGGACAGGGTACCATGGCTACACCTTC,TRBJ1-2,TRBV7-2,.,TRBD1
CASTSVGGVSYEQYF,TGCGCCAGCACCTCAGTGGGGGGGGTATCCTACGAGCAGTACTTC,TRBJ2-7,TRBV10-2,.,TRBD2
CASSAQGTQYF,TGCGCCAGCAGTGCGCAGGGGACGCAGTATTTT,TRBJ2-3,TRBV10-2,.,.
CASSPLGLISYNEQFF,TGCGCCAGCAGCCCCTTGGGTTTGATCTCCTACAATGAGCAGTTCTTC,TRBJ2-1,TRBV4-1,.,.
CASSGGGASNTEAFF,TGTGCCAGCTCCGGGGGCGGAGCCTCGAACACTGAAGCTTTCTTT,TRBJ1-1,TRBV18,.,.
CASSLDLDQPQHF,TGCGCCAGCAGCTTGGACTTAGACCAGCCCCAGCATTTT,TRBJ1-5,TRBV5-1,.,.
CAGLTSGGPKTGELFF,TGTGCCGGCTTGACTAGCGGGGGGCCAAAGACCGGGGAGCTGTTTTTT,TRBJ2-2,TRBV5-3,once,TRBD2
CASSNLTGGLFEAFF,TGTGCCAGCAGCAACCTGACAGGGGGCCTATTTGAAGCTTTCTTT,TRBJ1-1,TRBV13,.,TRBD1
CASRVAGGTYNEQFF,TGTGCCAGCAGGGTAGCGGGGGGGACCTACAATGAGCAGTTCTTC,TRBJ2-1,TRBV6-6,.,TRBD2
CASSERAGAFNSPLHF,TGTGCCAGCAGTGAACGAGCAGGGGCCTTCAATTCACCCCTCCACTTT,TRBJ1-6,TRBV25-1,.,.
CASSEGQGLNTEAFF,TGTGCCAGCAGCGAAGGACAGGGCTTGAACACTGAAGCTTTCTTT,TRBJ1-1,TRBV25-1,.,TRBD1
CASSFGNTIYF,TGTGCCAGTAGTTTCGGAAACACCATATATTTT,TRBJ1-3,TRBV19,.,.
CASVRSSGNTIYF,TGTGCCTCGGTAAGGAGCTCTGGAAACACCATATATTTT,TRBJ1-3,TRBV6-5,.,.
CASRGRLMNTEAFF,TGTGCCAGCAGAGGACGGCTTATGAACACTGAAGCTTTCTTT,TRBJ1-1,TRBV11-2,.,.
CASKGQNMNTEAFF,TGTGCCAGTAAGGGACAGAACATGAACACTGAAGCTTTCTTT,TRBJ1-1,TRBV19,.,TRBD1
CAWLVAAGSPLHF,TGTGCCTGGCTCGTGGCAGCAGGTTCACCCCTCCACTTT,TRBJ1-6,TRBV30,.,.